This is a list of T cell receptor beta chains from one sample in a study of blood T cell repertoires in COVID-19. Produced via immunoSEQ multiplex PCR; TCRdb's table is partial and in-frame only. The sample records roughly 150,000 clones, roughly 80% being singletons. The specimen was peripheral blood. These receptors originate from an elderly woman with acute or convalescent COVID-19. CDR3s include the opening cysteine and the closing phenylalanine or tryptophan. D genes are given only for firm matches. Only some rows state a clone size, as once, few, many or a class for expanded clones.

j_gene: TRBJ1-4; abundance: -; v_gene: TRBV6-5; d_gene: -; CDR3aa: CASSPTGHFNEKLFF; CDR3nt: TGTGCCAGCAGCCCCACAGGACACTTTAATGAAAAACTGTTTTTT
j_gene: TRBJ2-7; abundance: few; v_gene: TRBV10-3; d_gene: TRBD1; CDR3aa: CAISESRQGYEQYF; CDR3nt: TGTGCCATCAGTGAGTCACGACAGGGCTACGAGCAGTACTTC
j_gene: TRBJ2-1; abundance: -; v_gene: TRBV28; d_gene: TRBD1; CDR3aa: CASSQGTGGYNEQFF; CDR3nt: TGTGCCAGCAGCCAGGGGACAGGGGGCTACAATGAGCAGTTCTTC
j_gene: TRBJ2-2; abundance: once; v_gene: TRBV19; d_gene: TRBD1; CDR3aa: CASRDGTGGTGELFF; CDR3nt: TGTGCCAGTAGGGATGGGACAGGAGGCACCGGGGAGCTGTTTTTT
j_gene: TRBJ2-2; abundance: -; v_gene: TRBV9; d_gene: -; CDR3aa: CASSVDPGNTGELFF; CDR3nt: TGTGCCAGCAGCGTAGATCCGGGAAACACCGGGGAGCTGTTTTTT
j_gene: TRBJ2-7; abundance: -; v_gene: TRBV5-1; d_gene: TRBD1; CDR3aa: CASNRGYEQYF; CDR3nt: TGCGCCAGCAACAGGGGCTACGAGCAGTACTTC
j_gene: TRBJ2-1; abundance: few; v_gene: TRBV29-1; d_gene: TRBD1; CDR3aa: CSVGQYNEQFF; CDR3nt: TGCAGCGTGGGACAGTACAATGAGCAGTTCTTC
j_gene: TRBJ1-1; abundance: few; v_gene: TRBV7-2; d_gene: -; CDR3aa: CASSLAANTEAFF; CDR3nt: TGTGCCAGCAGCTTAGCAGCGAACACTGAAGCTTTCTTT
j_gene: TRBJ1-4; abundance: few; v_gene: TRBV2; d_gene: -; CDR3aa: CASRTGTTNEKLFF; CDR3nt: TGTGCCAGCAGAACAGGGACAACTAATGAAAAACTGTTTTTT
j_gene: TRBJ2-1; abundance: -; v_gene: TRBV3-1/TRBV3-2; d_gene: TRBD2; CDR3aa: CASSQVGTVGGSEQFF; CDR3nt: TGTGCCAGCAGCCAAGTAGGGACTGTGGGCGGGAGTGAGCAGTTCTTC
j_gene: TRBJ2-1; abundance: -; v_gene: TRBV2; d_gene: TRBD1; CDR3aa: CASRRGLAYNEQFF; CDR3nt: TGTGCCAGCAGGAGGGGGCTAGCTTACAATGAGCAGTTCTTC
j_gene: TRBJ1-1; abundance: -; v_gene: TRBV24-1; d_gene: -; CDR3aa: CATSCAVITEAFF; CDR3nt: TGTGCCACCAGTTGCGCGGTGATCACTGAAGCTTTCTTT
j_gene: TRBJ2-7; abundance: -; v_gene: TRBV6-5; d_gene: -; CDR3aa: CASSYSRVVPGEQYF; CDR3nt: TGTGCCAGCAGTTACTCGCGGGTGGTACCTGGCGAGCAGTACTTC
j_gene: TRBJ1-1; abundance: -; v_gene: TRBV7-9; d_gene: -; CDR3aa: CASSLGWTDGTEAFF; CDR3nt: TGTGCCAGCAGCTTAGGGTGGACTGACGGGACTGAAGCTTTCTTT
j_gene: TRBJ2-1; abundance: -; v_gene: TRBV6-5; d_gene: -; CDR3aa: CASIEGRGRYNEQFF; CDR3nt: TGTGCCAGCATCGAGGGCAGAGGGAGGTACAATGAGCAGTTCTTC
j_gene: TRBJ1-1; abundance: -; v_gene: TRBV19; d_gene: -; CDR3aa: CASRVGHTNTEAFF; CDR3nt: TGTGCCAGTAGGGTGGGACATACGAACACTGAAGCTTTCTTT
j_gene: TRBJ1-5; abundance: -; v_gene: TRBV6-5; d_gene: -; CDR3aa: CASREGNQPQHF; CDR3nt: TGTGCCAGCAGGGAGGGCAATCAGCCCCAGCATTTT
j_gene: TRBJ1-5; abundance: -; v_gene: TRBV28; d_gene: -; CDR3aa: CASWGVGQPQHF; CDR3nt: TGTGCCAGCTGGGGAGTCGGTCAGCCCCAGCATTTT
j_gene: TRBJ2-3; abundance: -; v_gene: TRBV3-1/TRBV3-2; d_gene: -; CDR3aa: CASSPEGGTDTQYF; CDR3nt: TGTGCCAGCAGCCCCGAGGGGGGCACAGATACGCAGTATTTT
j_gene: TRBJ1-1; abundance: -; v_gene: TRBV18; d_gene: -; CDR3aa: CASSPPGQGGAEAFF; CDR3nt: TGTGCCAGCTCACCACCAGGGCAGGGAGGGGCTGAAGCTTTCTTT
j_gene: TRBJ2-2; abundance: -; v_gene: TRBV15; d_gene: TRBD2; CDR3aa: CATSRAGTSGVTGELFF; CDR3nt: TGTGCCACCAGCAGGGCCGGGACTAGCGGGGTCACCGGGGAGCTGTTTTTT
j_gene: TRBJ1-6; abundance: -; v_gene: TRBV28; d_gene: -; CDR3aa: CASSLQNNSPLHF; CDR3nt: TGTGCCAGCAGTTTACAGAATAATTCACCCCTCCACTTT
j_gene: TRBJ2-3; abundance: -; v_gene: TRBV4-1; d_gene: -; CDR3aa: CASSRAPSTTDTQYF; CDR3nt: TGCGCCAGCAGCCGGGCCCCCAGTACCACAGATACGCAGTATTTT
j_gene: TRBJ1-6; abundance: -; v_gene: TRBV18; d_gene: -; CDR3aa: CASSPGTYNSPLHF; CDR3nt: TGTGCCAGCTCACCCGGGACTTATAATTCACCCCTCCACTTT
j_gene: TRBJ1-5; abundance: few; v_gene: TRBV28; d_gene: TRBD1; CDR3aa: CVSRGPSNQPQHF; CDR3nt: TGTGTCTCCAGGGGGCCGAGCAATCAGCCCCAGCATTTT
j_gene: TRBJ1-5; abundance: few; v_gene: TRBV19; d_gene: TRBD1; CDR3aa: CASSRTGANQPQHF; CDR3nt: TGTGCCAGTAGTAGGACAGGAGCCAATCAGCCCCAGCATTTT
j_gene: TRBJ1-1; abundance: -; v_gene: TRBV6-1; d_gene: TRBD1; CDR3aa: CASSDRGHTEAFF; CDR3nt: TGTGCCAGCAGTGACAGGGGGCACACTGAAGCTTTCTTT
j_gene: TRBJ2-1; abundance: -; v_gene: TRBV2; d_gene: -; CDR3aa: CASSGRERREEQFF; CDR3nt: TGTGCCAGCAGTGGGCGGGAAAGAAGGGAGGAGCAGTTCTTC
j_gene: TRBJ1-5; abundance: -; v_gene: TRBV30; d_gene: -; CDR3aa: CAWSGQGNQPQHF; CDR3nt: TGTGCCTGGAGTGGACAGGGCAATCAGCCCCAGCATTTT
j_gene: TRBJ1-2; abundance: -; v_gene: TRBV18; d_gene: -; CDR3aa: CASSPDSRGSTGYTF; CDR3nt: TGTGCCAGCTCACCCGACAGCCGGGGGTCTACTGGCTACACCTTC
j_gene: TRBJ1-1; abundance: -; v_gene: TRBV11-2; d_gene: -; CDR3aa: CASSLRVNTEAFF; CDR3nt: TGTGCCAGCAGCTTACGAGTGAACACTGAAGCTTTCTTT
j_gene: TRBJ2-2; abundance: -; v_gene: TRBV5-1; d_gene: -; CDR3aa: CASSLGQGRTPGELFF; CDR3nt: TGCGCCAGCAGCTTGGGGCAGGGGCGGACCCCCGGGGAGCTGTTTTTT
j_gene: TRBJ1-5; abundance: -; v_gene: TRBV6-5; d_gene: TRBD1; CDR3aa: CASSSLNRDRDQPQHF; CDR3nt: TGTGCCAGCAGTTCCCTCAACCGGGACAGAGATCAGCCCCAGCATTTT
j_gene: TRBJ1-1; abundance: -; v_gene: TRBV29-1; d_gene: -; CDR3aa: CSVDTVAGTYTEAFF; CDR3nt: TGCAGCGTTGATACGGTGGCAGGAACCTACACTGAAGCTTTCTTT
j_gene: TRBJ1-2; abundance: -; v_gene: TRBV3-1/TRBV3-2; d_gene: -; CDR3aa: CASSPSDLLGAYGYTF; CDR3nt: TGTGCCAGCAGCCCCTCAGACCTTTTAGGGGCCTATGGCTACACCTTC
j_gene: TRBJ1-2; abundance: -; v_gene: TRBV28; d_gene: -; CDR3aa: CASSFASGVLYGYTF; CDR3nt: TGTGCCAGCAGTTTCGCCTCGGGAGTCCTTTATGGCTACACCTTC
j_gene: TRBJ2-3; abundance: once; v_gene: TRBV28; d_gene: TRBD2; CDR3aa: CASSFSGTRGGTQYF; CDR3nt: TGTGCCAGCAGTTTTAGCGGGACCCGGGGAGGTACGCAGTATTTT
j_gene: TRBJ2-2; abundance: once; v_gene: TRBV3-1/TRBV3-2; d_gene: TRBD2; CDR3aa: CASSRGRTGGYGELFF; CDR3nt: TGTGCCAGCAGCCGAGGTCGGACGGGGGGTTACGGGGAGCTGTTTTTT
j_gene: TRBJ2-1; abundance: -; v_gene: TRBV7-2; d_gene: -; CDR3aa: CASSPSLSYNEQFF; CDR3nt: TGTGCCAGCAGCCCTAGCCTCTCTTACAATGAGCAGTTCTTC
j_gene: TRBJ1-5; abundance: few; v_gene: TRBV6-6; d_gene: -; CDR3aa: CASSPSHRDQPQHF; CDR3nt: TGTGCCAGCAGCCCGTCCCACAGGGATCAGCCCCAGCATTTT
j_gene: TRBJ1-5; abundance: once; v_gene: TRBV19; d_gene: TRBD1; CDR3aa: CASSIWGQGRNQPQHF; CDR3nt: TGTGCCAGTAGTATTTGGGGACAGGGCCGCAATCAGCCCCAGCATTTT
j_gene: TRBJ1-5; abundance: -; v_gene: TRBV6-5; d_gene: TRBD1; CDR3aa: CASSPTGGPDLPQHF; CDR3nt: TGTGCCAGCAGCCCGACAGGGGGGCCCGATCTTCCCCAGCATTTT